This T cell receptor (beta chain) was identified in a study of follicular helper T cells after annual influenza vaccination. Time point defined: 2014-2015 season, pre-vaccination. Points on this clone: No antigen is known for it.

Study-wide findings and caveats: Plasmablast frequency change correlated with clonality change in ICOS+CD38+ cTfh.

Method: immunoSEQ multiplex PCR; TCRdb's copy keeps in-frame clones and lacks some. The sample lists approximately 25,000 clones, approximately 80% occurring once. V was clipped by 0 bases and J by 1 base, with 9 bases between them. Germline V gene sequence: CDR1 GTSNPN, CDR2 SVGIG (reference sequence). The length of the CDR3 is 14 residues. The rearrangement joins TRBV30 to TRBJ1-1; D is perhaps TRBD1 (6 bases). Sequencing used CXCR5+ CD38- circulating T follicular helper cells from blood, obtained on the day of influenza vaccination. Specified subset: circulating Tfh, non-naive CD4+CXCR5+PD-1+ (ICOS+CD38+ or ICOS-CD38-). This TCR derives from an adult who received the influenza vaccine. CDR3 DNA sequence: TGTGCCTGGAGTGTCAGGGGAGCGAACACTGAAGCTTTCTTT. Translated: CAWSVRGANTEAFF.